A selection of T cell receptor beta chains follows, all from one sample in a study of blood T cells in healthy people across ages. Each CDR3 protein is one row after TCRdb ran MiXCR on the 5' RACE reads. Among some 860,000 distinct CDR3 sequences listed, 56% were seen once. The sequencing sample was made of blood. Receptors were obtained from a middle-aged man in good health. Both conserved end residues are part of each CDR3. The order of the fields is D gene, CDR3 length, clone size, J gene, V gene, CDR3 protein, CDR3 DNA. D genes are given only for firm matches. Where a row states a size, it is once, few, many or the class of an expanded clone; other rows omit it.

.	14	.	TRBJ1-2	TRBV27	CASSLSPRRYGYTF	TGTGCCAGCAGCTTAAGTCCTCGGAGGTATGGCTACACCTTC
.	12	.	TRBJ2-1	TRBV2	CASRRSYNEQFF	TGTGCCAGCAGGCGCTCCTACAATGAGCAGTTCTTC
TRBD1	15	few	TRBJ1-2	TRBV4-3	CASSLQTGTGSSYTF	TGCGCCAGCAGCCTGCAAACCGGGACAGGAAGCTCCTACACCTTC
.	12	.	TRBJ2-7	TRBV14	CASSQGRPEQYF	TGTGCCAGCAGCCAAGGTAGACCAGAGCAGTACTTC
TRBD2	16	.	TRBJ2-5	TRBV11-2	CASSPRRGGLKETQYF	TGTGCCAGCAGCCCCAGACGGGGGGGCCTCAAGGAGACCCAGTACTTC
.	18	.	TRBJ2-6	TRBV14	CASSQVSQGLSGANVLTF	TGTGCCAGCAGCCAAGTCAGCCAGGGGCTTTCTGGGGCCAACGTCCTGACTTTC
.	14	.	TRBJ2-1	TRBV9	CASSVVGSYNEQFF	TGTGCCAGCAGCGTAGTAGGCTCCTACAATGAGCAGTTCTTC
TRBD1	16	.	TRBJ2-1	TRBV4-1	CASSNTIRGPYNEQFF	TGCGCCAGCAGCAACACTATCAGGGGGCCCTACAATGAGCAGTTCTTC
.	13	.	TRBJ2-1	TRBV15	CATSRGLPNEQFF	TGTGCCACCAGCAGAGGACTCCCCAATGAGCAGTTCTTC
TRBD1	12	few	TRBJ1-2	TRBV5-1	CASSSRGIGYTF	TGCGCCAGCAGCTCCAGGGGGATCGGCTACACCTTC
.	15	.	TRBJ1-2	TRBV18	CASSPGLDRNYGYTF	TGTGCCAGCTCACCCGGACTGGACAGAAACTATGGCTACACCTTC